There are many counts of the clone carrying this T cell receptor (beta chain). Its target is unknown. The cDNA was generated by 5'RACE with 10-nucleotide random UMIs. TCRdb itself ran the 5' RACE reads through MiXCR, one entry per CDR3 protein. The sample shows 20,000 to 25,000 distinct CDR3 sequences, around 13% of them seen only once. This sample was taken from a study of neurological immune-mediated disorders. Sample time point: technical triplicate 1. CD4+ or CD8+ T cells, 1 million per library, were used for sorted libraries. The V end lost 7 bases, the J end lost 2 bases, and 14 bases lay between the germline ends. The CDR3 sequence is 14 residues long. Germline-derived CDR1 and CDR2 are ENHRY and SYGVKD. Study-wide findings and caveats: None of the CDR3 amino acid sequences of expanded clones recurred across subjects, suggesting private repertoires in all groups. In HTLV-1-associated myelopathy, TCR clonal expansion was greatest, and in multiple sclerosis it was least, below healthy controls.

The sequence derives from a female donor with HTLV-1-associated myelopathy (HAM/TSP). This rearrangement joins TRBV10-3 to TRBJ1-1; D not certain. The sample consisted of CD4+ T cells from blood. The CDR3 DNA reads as TGTGCCATCACCCAGGACGGGGTAAACACTGAAGCTTTCTTT. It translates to CAITQDGVNTEAFF.